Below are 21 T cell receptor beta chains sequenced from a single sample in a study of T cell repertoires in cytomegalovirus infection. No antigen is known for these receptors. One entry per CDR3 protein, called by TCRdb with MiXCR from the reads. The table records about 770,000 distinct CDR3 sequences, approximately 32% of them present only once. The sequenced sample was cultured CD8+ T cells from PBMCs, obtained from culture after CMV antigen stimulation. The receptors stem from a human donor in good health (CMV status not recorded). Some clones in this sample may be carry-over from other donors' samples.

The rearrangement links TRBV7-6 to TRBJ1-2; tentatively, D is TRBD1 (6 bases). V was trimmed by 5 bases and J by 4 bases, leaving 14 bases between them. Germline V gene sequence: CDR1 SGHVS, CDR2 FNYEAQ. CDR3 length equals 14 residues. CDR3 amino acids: CASSGPGAGYGYTF. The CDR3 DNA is TGTGCCAGCAGCGGCCCAGGGGCCGGCTATGGCTACACCTTC.

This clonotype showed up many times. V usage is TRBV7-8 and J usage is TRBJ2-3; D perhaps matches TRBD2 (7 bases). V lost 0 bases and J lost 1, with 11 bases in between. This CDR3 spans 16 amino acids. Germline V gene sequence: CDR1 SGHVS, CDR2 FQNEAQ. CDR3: CASSLAGGLGTDTQYF. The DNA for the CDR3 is TGTGCCAGCAGCTTAGCGGGGGGGCTCGGCACAGATACGCAGTATTTT.

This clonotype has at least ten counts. DNA of the CDR3: TGTGCCAGCAGACCCAGGGGGTACACTGAAGCTTTCTTT. This codes for CASRPRGYTEAFF. The gene calls are TRBV12-3 or TRBV12-4 and TRBJ1-1, with 7 bases aligning to TRBD1. V dropped 6 bases and J dropped 3; count of bases not matched to a gene: 4. The CDR3 is made up of 13 amino acids.

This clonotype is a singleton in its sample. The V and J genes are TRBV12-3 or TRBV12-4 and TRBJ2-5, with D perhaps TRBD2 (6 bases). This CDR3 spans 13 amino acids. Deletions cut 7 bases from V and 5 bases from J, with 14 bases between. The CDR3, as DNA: TGTGCCAGCACAATTGGAGGGGCCGAGACCCAGTACTTC. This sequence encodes CASTIGGAETQYF.

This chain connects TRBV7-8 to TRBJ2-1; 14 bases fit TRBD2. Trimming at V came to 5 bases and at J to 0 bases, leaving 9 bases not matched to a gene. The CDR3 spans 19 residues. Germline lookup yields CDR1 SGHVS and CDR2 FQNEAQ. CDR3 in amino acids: CASSLGLAGATSSYNEQFF. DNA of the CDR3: TGTGCCAGCAGCCTGGGACTAGCGGGGGCCACGAGCTCCTACAATGAGCAGTTCTTC.

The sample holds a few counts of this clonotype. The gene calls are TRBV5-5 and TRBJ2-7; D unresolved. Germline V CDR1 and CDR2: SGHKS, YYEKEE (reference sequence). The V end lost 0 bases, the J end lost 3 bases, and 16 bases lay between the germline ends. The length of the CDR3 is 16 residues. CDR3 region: CASSLAEAVYHYEQYF. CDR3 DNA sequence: TGTGCCAGCAGCTTGGCCGAAGCCGTTTACCACTACGAGCAGTACTTC.

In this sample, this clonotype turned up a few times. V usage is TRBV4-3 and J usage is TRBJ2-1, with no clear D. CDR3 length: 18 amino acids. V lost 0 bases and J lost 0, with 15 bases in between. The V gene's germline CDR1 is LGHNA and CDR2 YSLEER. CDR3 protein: CASSQDPWPRSSYNEQFF. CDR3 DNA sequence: TGCGCCAGCAGCCAAGACCCTTGGCCAAGGTCCTCCTACAATGAGCAGTTCTTC.

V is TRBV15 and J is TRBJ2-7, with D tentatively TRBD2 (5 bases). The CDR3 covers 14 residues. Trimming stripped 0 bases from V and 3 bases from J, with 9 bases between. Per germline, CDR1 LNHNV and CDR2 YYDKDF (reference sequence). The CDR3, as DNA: TGTGCCACCAGCAGAGAAATCGGGATCTACGAGCAGTACTTC. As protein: CATSREIGIYEQYF.

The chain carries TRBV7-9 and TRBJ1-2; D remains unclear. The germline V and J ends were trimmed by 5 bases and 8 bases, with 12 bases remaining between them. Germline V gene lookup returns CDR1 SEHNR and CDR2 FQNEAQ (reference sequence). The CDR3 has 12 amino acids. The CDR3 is CASSRDMGGYTF. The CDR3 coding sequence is TGTGCCAGCAGCCGAGATATGGGCGGCTACACCTTC. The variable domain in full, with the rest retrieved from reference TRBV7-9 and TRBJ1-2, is DTGVSQNPRHKITKRGQNVTFRCDPISEHNRLYWYRQTLGQGPEFLTYFQNEAQLEKSRLLSDRFSAERPKGSFSTLEIQRTEQGDSAMYLCASSRDMGGYTFGSGTRLTVV.

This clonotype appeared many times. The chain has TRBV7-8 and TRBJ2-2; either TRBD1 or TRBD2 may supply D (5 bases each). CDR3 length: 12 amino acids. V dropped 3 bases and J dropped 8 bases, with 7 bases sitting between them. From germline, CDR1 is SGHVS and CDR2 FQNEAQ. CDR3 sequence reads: CASSFREGELFF. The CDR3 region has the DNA TGTGCCAGCAGCTTCAGGGAGGGGGAGCTGTTTTTT.

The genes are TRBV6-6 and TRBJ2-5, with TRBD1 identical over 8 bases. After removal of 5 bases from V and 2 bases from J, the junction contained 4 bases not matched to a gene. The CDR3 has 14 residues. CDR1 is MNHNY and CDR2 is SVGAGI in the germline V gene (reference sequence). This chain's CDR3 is CASSAYRGQETQYF. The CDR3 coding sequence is TGTGCCAGCAGTGCATACAGGGGGCAAGAGACCCAGTACTTC.

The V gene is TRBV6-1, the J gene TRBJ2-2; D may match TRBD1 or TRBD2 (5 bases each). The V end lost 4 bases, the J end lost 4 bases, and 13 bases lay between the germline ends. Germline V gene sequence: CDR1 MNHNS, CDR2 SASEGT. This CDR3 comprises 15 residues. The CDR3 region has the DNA TGTGCCAGCAGTGCAAGGGACCGAGGCACCGGGGAGCTGTTTTTT. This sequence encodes CASSARDRGTGELFF.

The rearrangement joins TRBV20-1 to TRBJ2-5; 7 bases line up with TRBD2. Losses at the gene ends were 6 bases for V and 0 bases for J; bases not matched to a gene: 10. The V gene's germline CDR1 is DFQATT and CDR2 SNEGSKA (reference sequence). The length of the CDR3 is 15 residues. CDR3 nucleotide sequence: TGCAGTGCCCCCCGGGAGGCGGATTACCAAGAGACCCAGTACTTC. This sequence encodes CSAPREADYQETQYF.

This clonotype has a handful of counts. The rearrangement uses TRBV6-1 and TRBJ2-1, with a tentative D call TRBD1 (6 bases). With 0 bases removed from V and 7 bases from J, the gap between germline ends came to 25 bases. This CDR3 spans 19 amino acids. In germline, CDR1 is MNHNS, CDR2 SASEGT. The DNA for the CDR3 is TGTGCCAGCAGTGAAGCGGCCCTCGGTAGCCTACAGGGAGTGAATGAGCAGTTCTTC. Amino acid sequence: CASSEAALGSLQGVNEQFF.

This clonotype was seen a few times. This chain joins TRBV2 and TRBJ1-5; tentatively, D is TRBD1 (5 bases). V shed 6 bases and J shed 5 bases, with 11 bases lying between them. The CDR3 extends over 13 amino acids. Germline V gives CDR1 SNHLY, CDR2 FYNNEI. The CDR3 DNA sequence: TGTGCCAGCAGGTGGACGGGGGATCAGCCCCAGCATTTT. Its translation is CASRWTGDQPQHF.

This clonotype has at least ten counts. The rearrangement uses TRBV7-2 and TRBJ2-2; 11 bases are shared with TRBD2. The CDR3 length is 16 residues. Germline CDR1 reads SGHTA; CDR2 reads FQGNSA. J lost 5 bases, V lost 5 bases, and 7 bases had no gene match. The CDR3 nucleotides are TGTGCCAGCAGCCCCACTAGCGGGGGTGTAACCGGGGAGCTGTTTTTT. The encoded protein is CASSPTSGGVTGELFF.

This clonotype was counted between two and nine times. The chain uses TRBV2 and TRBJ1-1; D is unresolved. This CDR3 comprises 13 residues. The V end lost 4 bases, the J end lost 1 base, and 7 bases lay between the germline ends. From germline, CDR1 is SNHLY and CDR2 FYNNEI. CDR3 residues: CASSGRANTEAFF. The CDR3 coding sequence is TGTGCCAGCAGTGGGCGGGCGAACACTGAAGCTTTCTTT.

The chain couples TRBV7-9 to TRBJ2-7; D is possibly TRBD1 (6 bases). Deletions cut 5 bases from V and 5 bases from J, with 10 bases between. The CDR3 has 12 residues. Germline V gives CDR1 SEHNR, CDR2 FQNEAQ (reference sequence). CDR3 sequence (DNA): TGTGCCAGCAGCCACAGGGTTCACGAGCAGTACTTC. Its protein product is CASSHRVHEQYF.

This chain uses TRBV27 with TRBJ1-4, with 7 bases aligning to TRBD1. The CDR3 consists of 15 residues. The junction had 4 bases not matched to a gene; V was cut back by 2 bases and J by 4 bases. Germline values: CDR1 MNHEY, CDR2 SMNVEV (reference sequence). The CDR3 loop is CASSLEGALNEKLFF. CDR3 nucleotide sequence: TGTGCCAGCAGTTTAGAGGGGGCGCTTAATGAAAAACTGTTTTTT.

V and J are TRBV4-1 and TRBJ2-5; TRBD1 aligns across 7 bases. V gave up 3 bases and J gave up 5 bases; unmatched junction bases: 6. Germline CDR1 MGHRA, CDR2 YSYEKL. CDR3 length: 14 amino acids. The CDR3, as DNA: TGCGCCAGCAGCCAGGAGACAGGGCGGGAGACCCAGTACTTC. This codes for CASSQETGRETQYF.

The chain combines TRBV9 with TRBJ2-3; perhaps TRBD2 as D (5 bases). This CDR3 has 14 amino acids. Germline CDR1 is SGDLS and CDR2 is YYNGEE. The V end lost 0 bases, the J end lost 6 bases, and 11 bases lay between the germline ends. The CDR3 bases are TGTGCCAGCAGCGTAGGAGCGCGAGGGGATACGCAGTATTTT. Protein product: CASSVGARGDTQYF.